Listed below are T cell receptor beta chains from one sample, sequenced in a study of cytomegalovirus exposure and HLA in healthy donors. Sequenced by immunoSEQ multiplex PCR; TCRdb stores in-frame clones only, minus some. This table has some 250,000 clones, around 90% appearing once. Specimen: PBMCs. The receptors come from a woman in her late teens or twenties in good health and CMV-seronegative. Each CDR3 is given with its conserved first and last residue. Each record gives: D gene, J gene, V gene, clone size, CDR3 protein, CDR3 DNA. D genes are given only for firm matches. Size is stated for part of the rows, as once, few or many counts, or as a class when the clone is expanded.

>NA|TRBJ2-1|TRBV4-3|NA
CASSQALSGNEQFF
TGCGCCAGCAGCCAAGCTTTGAGCGGCAATGAGCAGTTCTTC
>TRBD1|TRBJ1-3|TRBV25-1|NA
CASTDRVSGNTIYF
TGTGCCAGCACGGACAGGGTCTCTGGAAACACCATATATTTT
>NA|TRBJ1-3|TRBV7-9|NA
CASSPTGTLRNTIYF
TGTGCCAGCAGCCCTACCGGGACTTTAAGAAACACCATATATTTT
>TRBD2|TRBJ2-3|TRBV28|NA
CASSQLRGGGTDTQYF
TGTGCCAGCAGTCAACTTCGCGGGGGGGGGACAGATACGCAGTATTTT
>TRBD1|TRBJ1-4|TRBV10-3|few
CAISPKSGTARVLTNEKLFF
TGTGCCATCAGCCCGAAATCCGGGACAGCCAGGGTATTGACTAATGAAAAACTGTTTTTT
>TRBD2|TRBJ2-1|TRBV11-3|NA
CASSSGLAGYNEQFF
TGTGCCAGCAGCTCGGGACTAGCGGGATACAATGAGCAGTTCTTC
>NA|TRBJ2-3|TRBV6-5|once
CASTGSGQVTDTQYF
TGTGCCAGCACTGGGTCAGGGCAGGTCACAGATACGCAGTATTTT
>TRBD1|TRBJ1-4|TRBV27|NA
CASRPDRVGEKLFF
TGTGCCAGCAGACCAGACAGGGTGGGTGAAAAACTGTTTTTT
>TRBD2|TRBJ2-2|TRBV28|once
CASSPRTGTSGDTGELFF
TGTGCCAGCAGTCCCAGGACAGGGACTAGCGGGGACACCGGGGAGCTGTTTTTT
>NA|TRBJ2-6|TRBV6-5|NA
CASRPTAGANVLTF
TGTGCCAGCAGACCGACAGCTGGGGCCAACGTCCTGACTTTC
>TRBD1|TRBJ2-7|TRBV6-1|NA
CASRLAAGGFGEQYF
TGTGCCAGCAGACTGGCGGCAGGGGGCTTCGGCGAGCAGTACTTC